This T cell receptor beta chain is drawn from a study of cytomegalovirus exposure and HLA in healthy donors. At the level of the study: Genetic ancestry analysis placed approximately 79% of the approximately 400 donors that were genotyped in the Caucasian-associated cluster. General observations from the study: Most CMV-associated TCR beta chains appeared HLA-restricted in a later analysis. Despite most TCR sequences being rare, some public TCRs occurred in many donors. In a later analysis, specific HLA alleles were associated with 16,000 or so TCR beta sequences at a 0.05 false discovery rate.

Remarks on this clone: Its matching antigen is unknown.

Researchers ran the PCR with 60 Vbeta and 13 Jbeta primers. The assay was immunoSEQ multiplex PCR, and TCRdb's table has in-frame clones only and misses some. The table has about 130,000 clones, roughly 10% seen once. Looked up from germline, CDR1 is MNHEY and CDR2 is SVGAGI. With 6 bases clipped from V and 4 bases from J, the junction kept 2 bases outside the gene matches. The CDR3 spans 12 residues. This TCR came from a middle-aged man in good health and CMV-seronegative. The sequencing sample was made of PBMCs. V gene TRBV6-5 combines with J gene TRBJ2-5; 7 bases line up with TRBD2. The CDR3 is CASRRGRETQYF. The CDR3 nucleotides are TGTGCCAGCAGGCGGGGGAGAGAGACCCAGTACTTC.